Following are 14 T cell receptor beta chains from one sample sequenced in a study of cytomegalovirus exposure and HLA in healthy donors. In the PCR, 60 Vbeta and 13 Jbeta primers were used. The repertoire was sequenced with immunoSEQ multiplex PCR; TCRdb's copy has only in-frame clones and lacks some. Of 120,000 or so clones in the sample, roughly 77% are singletons; the top ten hold roughly 2%. Sequenced: PBMCs. These receptors all stem from a man between 18 and 29 years old in good health and CMV-seronegative.

V usage is TRBV6-1 and J usage is TRBJ1-1; 8 positions agree with TRBD1. Looked up from germline, CDR1 is MNHNS and CDR2 is SASEGT. The CDR3 runs 18 residues. V lost 3 bases to trimming and J lost 3 bases; unmatched junction nucleotides: 15. The CDR3 sequence is CASSDGQGRPLIDTEAFF. The CDR3 coding sequence is TGTGCCAGCAGTGACGGACAGGGTCGTCCTCTGATAGACACTGAAGCTTTCTTT.

The chain links TRBV4-1 to TRBJ2-7; 7 bases fit TRBD1. The CDR3 spans 20 residues. Germline loops: CDR1 MGHRA, CDR2 YSYEKL. V lost 5 bases to trimming and J lost 2 bases; unmatched junction nucleotides: 24. The CDR3 sequence is CASSYRVAPGHGQAAYEQYF. The CDR3 bases are TGCGCCAGCAGCTACCGCGTTGCCCCCGGGCATGGACAGGCGGCCTACGAGCAGTACTTC.

The chain couples TRBV2 to TRBJ2-1; 14 positions agree with TRBD2. Germline-derived CDR1 and CDR2 are SNHLY and FYNNEI. The CDR3 has 15 amino acids. Trimming at V came to 7 bases and at J to 7 bases, leaving 6 bases not matched to a gene. The CDR3 nucleotides read TGTGCCAGCACTCTGACTAGCGGGGGGGCTAATGAGCAGTTCTTC. It codes for CASTLTSGGANEQFF.

The V and J genes are TRBV4-1 and TRBJ2-1, with TRBD1 identical over 8 bases. Germline V CDR1 and CDR2: MGHRA, YSYEKL. This CDR3 is 17 amino acids long. V dropped 0 bases and J dropped 3; count of bases not matched to a gene: 7. The CDR3 coding sequence is TGCGCCAGCAGCCAAGATGATTGGGACAGGAGCTACAATGAGCAGTTCTTC. Protein sequence: CASSQDDWDRSYNEQFF.

The rearrangement joins TRBV6-1 to TRBJ2-1; D is unclear. The V end lost 0 bases, the J end lost 0 bases, and 6 bases lay between the germline ends. CDR3 length equals 15 residues. CDR1 is MNHNS, CDR2 SASEGT, per germline. The CDR3, as DNA: TGTGCCAGCAGTGAAGCGCTGAGCTCCTACAATGAGCAGTTCTTC. This encodes CASSEALSSYNEQFF.

The rearrangement joins TRBV5-1 to TRBJ2-2; 12 bases line up with TRBD1. The V and J ends lost 0 bases and 4 bases, in that order; junction bases with no gene match: 4. This CDR3 is 17 amino acids long. The germline gives CDR1 SGHRS, CDR2 YFSETQ. CDR3 in amino acids: CASSLDPGQGATGELFF. DNA for the CDR3: TGCGCCAGCAGCTTGGATCCGGGACAGGGGGCCACCGGGGAGCTGTTTTTT.

The rearrangement links TRBV18 to TRBJ1-1; D perhaps matches TRBD1 (5 bases). Per germline, CDR1 KGHSH and CDR2 LQKENI. V shed 8 bases and J shed 4 bases, with 23 bases lying between them. The CDR3 loop spans 16 amino acids. For the CDR3, the DNA is TGTGCCAGCGACTATGGAGGGGCAGGTATCGGCACTGAAGCTTTCTTT. It is translated as CASDYGGAGIGTEAFF.

This sequence joins TRBV10-2 and TRBJ2-2; D might be TRBD1 (5 bases). There are 15 residues in the CDR3. Per germline, CDR1 WSHSY and CDR2 SAAADI. V was shortened by 8 bases and J by 1 base, with 14 bases between the two germline ends. CDR3 loop: CASQGEGRNTGELFF. Written as DNA, the CDR3 is TGCGCCAGCCAAGGGGAAGGTCGGAACACCGGGGAGCTGTTTTTT.

The J gene is TRBJ1-2, the V gene TRBV20-1; D is uncertain. Germline CDR1 DFQATT, CDR2 SNEGSKA (reference sequence). V dropped 5 bases and J dropped 8 bases, with 9 bases sitting between them. The CDR3 consists of 10 residues. CDR3 region: CSAPGLGYTF. The CDR3 DNA follows: TGCAGTGCTCCAGGCCTAGGCTACACCTTC.

The chain employs TRBV5-6 and TRBJ1-1; TRBD1 agrees at 8 bases. The ends lost 5 bases at V and 4 bases at J; junction bases unmatched: 7. CDR3 length equals 14 residues. CDR1 SGHDT and CDR2 YYEEEE come from the germline V gene. The DNA of the CDR3 is TGTGCCAGCAGGTCACCAGGGGGCCGCACTGAAGCTTTCTTT. This codes for CASRSPGGRTEAFF.

The chain carries TRBV4-3 and TRBJ1-1; tentatively, D is TRBD1 (5 bases). The CDR3 contains 11 residues. The germline V and J ends were trimmed by 0 bases and 10 bases, with 6 bases remaining between them. CDR1 is LGHNA, CDR2 YSLEER, per germline. The CDR3: CASSQEGRAFF. Written as DNA, the CDR3 is TGCGCCAGCAGCCAAGAGGGGCGAGCTTTCTTT.

This clone was seen only once. The rearrangement uses TRBV6-5 and TRBJ2-1; TRBD1 might be the D (6 bases). The V gene lost 4 bases and the J gene lost 8 bases, with 12 bases spanning the gap. The CDR3 totals 13 residues. CDR1 is MNHEY, CDR2 SVGAGI, per germline. The CDR3, as DNA: TGTGCCAGCAGTTTGGACAGAAAATATGAGCAGTTCTTC. Translation gives CASSLDRKYEQFF.

J is TRBJ2-1 and V is TRBV5-8; D might be TRBD1 (6 bases). CDR3 length: 16 amino acids. Germline V gene lookup returns CDR1 SGHTS and CDR2 YDEGEE. Trimming stripped 0 bases from V and 5 bases from J, with 15 bases between. This CDR3 reads CASSLDTGFTDNEQFF. The CDR3 nucleotides are TGTGCCAGCAGCTTGGACACAGGGTTCACGGACAATGAGCAGTTCTTC.

In this sample, this clone turned up a few times. The V call is TRBV5-1, the J call TRBJ2-5, with 12 bases lining up with TRBD1. This CDR3 is built from 16 residues. CDR1 is SGHRS and CDR2 is YFSETQ in the germline V gene. Trimming took 4 bases from V and 5 from J; bases not matched to a gene: 9. The CDR3 DNA follows: TGCGCCAGCAGCGTTACCGGGACAGGGGGCCAGGAGACCCAGTACTTC. It yields the protein CASSVTGTGGQETQYF.